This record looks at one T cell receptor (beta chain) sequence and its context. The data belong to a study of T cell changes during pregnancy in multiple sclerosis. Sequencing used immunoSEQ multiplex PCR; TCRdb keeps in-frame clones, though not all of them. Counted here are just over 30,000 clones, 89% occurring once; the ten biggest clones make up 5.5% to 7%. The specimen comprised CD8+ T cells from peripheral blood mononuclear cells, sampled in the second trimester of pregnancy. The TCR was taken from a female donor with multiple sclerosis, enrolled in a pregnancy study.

This chain's CDR3 is CASSHLLDNEQFF. The CDR3 region has the DNA TGTGCCAGCAGCCATCTACTAGATAATGAGCAGTTCTTC. The genes are TRBV5-4 and TRBJ2-1; possibly TRBD2 for D (5 bases). This CDR3 comprises 13 residues. The germline V gene encodes CDR1 SGHNT and CDR2 YYREEE (reference sequence). Trimming removed 4 bases at V and 7 bases at J, with 12 bases between.